One and the same sample provided the 3 T cell receptor beta chains below, sequenced in a study of shared clonotypes between healthy human individuals (dated by TCRdb to 2020 to 2022). The library was built by means of the immunoSEQ multiplex PCR assay. TCRdb limited this immuneACCESS table to in-frame rearrangements with V and J called. A share of clones is missing; checked studies link under half to unresolved V genes, and the rest is unexplained. In all, the sample holds hundreds of thousands of clones, and about 80% of those were seen once. 1.5% to 2% of the sample is in the top ten clones. Material for sequencing was memory CD4+ T cells sorted from blood. Taken with the paper, the label for cell subset or site translates to: CD45RA-negative fraction. The receptors shown here come from a woman aged 30 to 39 in good health.

This clone has more than one count but fewer than ten. The V gene is TRBV5-1, the J gene TRBJ2-3; 9 nucleotides agree with TRBD2. Looked up from germline, CDR1 is SGHRS and CDR2 is YFSETQ. The CDR3 is 16 amino acids. V trimming: 4 bases; J trimming: 9 bases; junction bases outside the gene matches: 15. Here the CDR3 reads CASSPVPAGGTLTQYF. The CDR3 DNA sequence: TGCGCCAGCAGCCCAGTACCAGCGGGGGGAACGTTGACGCAGTATTTT. Complete variable domain (other parts from reference TRBV5-1 and TRBJ2-3): KAGVTQTPRYLIKTRGQQVTLSCSPISGHRSVSWYQQTPGQGLQFLFEYFSETQRNKGNFPGRFSGRQFSNSRSEMNVSTLELGDSALYLCASSPVPAGGTLTQYFGPGTRLTVL.

The chain uses TRBV29-1 and TRBJ2-1, with D uncertain. The CDR3 runs to 11 residues. Trimming took off 5 bases at V and 8 bases at J, with 10 bases between the two ends. Looked up from germline, CDR1 is SQVTM and CDR2 is ANQGSEA. The CDR3 sequence is CSVLPGDEQFF. The CDR3 DNA reads as TGCAGCGTTCTCCCGGGCGATGAGCAGTTCTTC.

This sequence joins TRBV29-1 and TRBJ2-6; TRBD2 is a possible D gene (6 bases). CDR1 is SQVTM and CDR2 is ANQGSEA in the germline V gene. CDR3 length: 14 residues. V was trimmed by 3 bases and J by 2 bases, leaving 8 bases between them. The CDR3: CSVETGAGANVLTF. The CDR3, as DNA: TGCAGCGTTGAGACGGGAGCTGGGGCCAACGTCCTGACTTTC.